This T cell receptor beta chain was sequenced in a study of T cell responses to AZD1222 COVID-19 vaccine. Findings of the study overall: Just a handful of people given AZD1222 tested seropositive at baseline. The study found vaccine-associated CD4 TCRs spanning spike, dominant at 160-218 and 743-854.

The CDR3 runs 13 residues. The V end lost 3 bases, the J end lost 4 bases, and 6 bases lay between the germline ends. Germline CDR1 is MDHEN and CDR2 is SYDVKM. Points on this clone: Its antigen is currently unknown.

Libraries were prepared by immunoSEQ multiplex PCR; TCRdb keeps only in-frame clonotypes and omits some of them. The sample includes roughly 170,000 clones, 88% seen only once; the top ten take 0.45% to 0.55%. The starting material was peripheral blood, obtained on day 0 of AZD1222 vaccination. The chain recombines TRBV28 with TRBJ1-4; no definite D call. The clonotype comes from an adult in good health. In DNA, the CDR3 is TGTGCCAGCAGTTTCGGCTTTAATGAAAAACTGTTTTTT. Protein: CASSFGFNEKLFF.